This is a list of T cell receptor beta chains from one sample in a study of T cell responses to AZD1222 COVID-19 vaccine. TCRdb's copy holds only in-frame clones and misses some; the assay was immunoSEQ multiplex PCR. The sample has about 180,000 clones, more than 90% seen once. Sequenced material: peripheral blood, taken on day 0 of AZD1222 vaccination. The receptors were gathered from an adult in good health. Each CDR3 is given with its conserved first and last residue. Each record gives: clone size, V gene, J gene, D gene, CDR3 protein, CDR3 DNA. A D gene is named only where the DNA matches it firmly. Only some rows state a clone size, as once, few, many or a class for expanded clones.

abundance: -; v_gene: TRBV7-6; j_gene: TRBJ1-4; d_gene: TRBD1; CDR3aa: CASSYRTGATNEKLFF; CDR3nt: TGTGCCAGCAGCTACCGGACAGGGGCAACTAATGAAAAACTGTTTTTT
abundance: -; v_gene: TRBV29-1; j_gene: TRBJ2-1; d_gene: TRBD2; CDR3aa: CSVDETSGRKGFF; CDR3nt: TGCAGCGTTGACGAGACTAGCGGGAGGAAGGGGTTCTTC
abundance: -; v_gene: TRBV5-4; j_gene: TRBJ2-7; d_gene: TRBD2; CDR3aa: CASSPNAVGGSIYEQYF; CDR3nt: TGTGCCAGCAGTCCTAACGCCGTCGGCGGGAGTATTTACGAGCAGTACTTC
abundance: -; v_gene: TRBV19; j_gene: TRBJ2-5; d_gene: TRBD2; CDR3aa: CASGTSGFQETQYF; CDR3nt: TGCGCGAGTGGGACTAGCGGTTTCCAAGAGACCCAGTACTTC
abundance: -; v_gene: TRBV5-4; j_gene: TRBJ2-5; d_gene: -; CDR3aa: CASSLVGSGGETQYF; CDR3nt: TGTGCCAGCAGCTTAGTGGGTTCAGGGGGGGAGACCCAGTACTTC
abundance: once; v_gene: TRBV7-9; j_gene: TRBJ2-4; d_gene: -; CDR3aa: CASSLEIAKNIQYF; CDR3nt: TGTGCCAGCAGCTTAGAGATAGCCAAAAACATTCAGTACTTC
abundance: -; v_gene: TRBV19; j_gene: TRBJ1-6; d_gene: -; CDR3aa: CASSPLSGAVSNSPLHF; CDR3nt: TGTGCCAGTAGCCCTCTGAGTGGGGCGGTAAGCAATTCACCCCTCCACTTT
abundance: -; v_gene: TRBV27; j_gene: TRBJ2-1; d_gene: TRBD1; CDR3aa: CASRSPQGGAGTYNEQFF; CDR3nt: TGTGCCAGCAGGTCCCCTCAAGGGGGCGCGGGCACCTACAATGAGCAGTTCTTC
abundance: -; v_gene: TRBV3-1/TRBV3-2; j_gene: TRBJ1-6; d_gene: -; CDR3aa: CASSPRGAGGSPLHF; CDR3nt: TGTGCCAGCAGCCCAAGAGGGGCAGGAGGCTCACCCCTCCACTTT
abundance: -; v_gene: TRBV9; j_gene: TRBJ1-6; d_gene: -; CDR3aa: CASSSSSGGYSPLHF; CDR3nt: TGTGCCAGCAGCTCCTCTAGCGGGGGCTACTCACCCCTCCACTTT